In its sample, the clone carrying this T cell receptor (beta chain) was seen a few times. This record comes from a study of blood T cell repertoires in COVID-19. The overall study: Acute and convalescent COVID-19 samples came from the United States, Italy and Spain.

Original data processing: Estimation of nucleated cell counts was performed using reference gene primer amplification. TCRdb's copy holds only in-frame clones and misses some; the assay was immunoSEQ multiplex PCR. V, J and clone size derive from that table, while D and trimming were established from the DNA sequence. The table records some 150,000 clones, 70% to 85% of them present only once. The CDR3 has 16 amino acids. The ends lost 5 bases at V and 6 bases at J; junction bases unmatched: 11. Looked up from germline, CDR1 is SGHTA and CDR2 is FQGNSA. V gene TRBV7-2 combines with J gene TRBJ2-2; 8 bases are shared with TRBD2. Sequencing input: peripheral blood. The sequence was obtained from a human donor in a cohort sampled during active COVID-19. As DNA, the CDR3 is TGTGCCAGCAGCGGACGGGGGGGGCGAATGCCCGGGGAGCTGTTTTTT. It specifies CASSGRGGRMPGELFF.